This T cell receptor beta chain was found in a study of beta chain features in type 1 diabetes. Study-wide results and caveats: Relative to healthy donors, patients appeared to have naive, central memory and Treg TCRB repertoires that were more similar. It was not settled here whether HLA type affects TCRB rearrangement. When Type 1 diabetes patients were examined, their TCRB CDR3s proved moderately but significantly shorter in all four CD4+ subsets.

Populations obtained by sorting all exceeded 95% purity. Turning to this clone: No antigen is known for it.

Expressed TCRB transcripts were sequenced after all isolated RNA was converted to cDNA. Clones were sequenced by immunoSEQ multiplex PCR, and TCRdb holds only the in-frame ones, with some missing. The table has 350,000 to 450,000 clones, approximately 15% seen once; the top ten hold about 0.034%. The clonotype originates from a man in his thirties or forties in good health. Sequenced sample: naive CD4+ T cells from blood.

CDR3 in DNA: TGTGCCAGCAGCTTAACGTTCGGGGACGGAAAACTGTTTTTT. Translation: CASSLTFGDGKLFF. The chain links TRBV7-2 to TRBJ1-4; possibly TRBD1 for D (5 bases). CDR3 size: 14 residues. Trimming took 2 bases from V and 10 from J, leaving 14 bases between them. Germline V gene data show CDR1 as SGHTA and CDR2 as FQGNSA.